The rows below give T cell receptor beta chains drawn from one sample of a study of T cells in Graves' hyperthyroidism and ophthalmopathy. TCRdb fed the multiplex PCR reads into MiXCR, producing one record per CDR3 protein. Here the sample spans fewer than 350,000 distinct CDR3 sequences, roughly 19% being singletons. The sequencing input was blood. All receptors come from a man in his fifties or sixties with Graves' ophthalmopathy. CDR3s include the opening cysteine and the closing phenylalanine or tryptophan. Fields, in order: V gene, J gene, clone size, D gene, CDR3 DNA, CDR3 protein. D genes are given only for firm matches. Rows may omit the clone size; those that give it use once, few, many or a size class.

>TRBV2|TRBJ1-4|many|TRBD1
TGTGCCAGCAAGGGACAGGGTCTTGAAAAACTGTTTTTT
CASKGQGLEKLFF
>TRBV28|TRBJ2-2|-|TRBD2
TGTGCCAGCAGCCCGGGGGGGAGCGGCACCGGGGAGCTGTTTTTT
CASSPGGSGTGELFF
>TRBV9|TRBJ1-6|-|TRBD1
TGTGCCAGCAGCGTAGAAGACAGGGGAAATTCACCCCTCCACTTT
CASSVEDRGNSPLHF
>TRBV11-3|TRBJ2-7|once|TRBD2
TGTGCCAGCAGTCAAACTAGCGGGAGTACCGAGCAGTACTTC
CASSQTSGSTEQYF
>TRBV13|TRBJ2-5|-|-
TGTGCCAGCAGCCTCGGGGGACTTTTGGGCGAGACCCAGTACTTC
CASSLGGLLGETQYF
>TRBV9|TRBJ2-7|many|TRBD2
TGTGCCAGCAGCGTAGGGGGACTAGATTCCGAGCAGTACTTC
CASSVGGLDSEQYF
>TRBV9|TRBJ1-2|-|-
TGTGCCAGCAGCGTCCAAGGGAACTATGGCTACACCTTC
CASSVQGNYGYTF
>TRBV29-1|TRBJ1-2|few|-
TGCAGCGTTGAAGAAGGGCGGCGGTATGGCTACACCTTC
CSVEEGRRYGYTF
>TRBV27|TRBJ1-3|-|-
TGTGCCAGCAGTTTTGTGGAATCCCGGGACATAGCTTTCTCTGGAAACACCATATATTTT
CASSFVESRDIAFSGNTIYF
>TRBV7-9|TRBJ2-3|once|TRBD2
TGTGCCAGCAGCTTAGACGGGAGGGCCGCAGATACGCAGTATTTT
CASSLDGRAADTQYF
>TRBV12-3/TRBV12-4|TRBJ2-7|few|TRBD2
TGTGCCAGCAGCATAGGTAGCGGGGCTTTCTCCTACGAGCAGTACTTC
CASSIGSGAFSYEQYF
>TRBV5-6|TRBJ1-1|-|-
TGTGCCAGCAGCTTAGGCTTATGGGACACTGAAGCTTTCTTT
CASSLGLWDTEAFF
>TRBV11-2|TRBJ2-1|few|-
TGTGCCAGCAGCTCGAGCGGAGGCGCGACTGGTGAGCAGTTCTTC
CASSSSGGATGEQFF
>TRBV7-2|TRBJ2-5|many|TRBD1
TGTGCCAGCAGCTTAGAACAGGGGCTCGGGACCCAGTACTTC
CASSLEQGLGTQYF
>TRBV11-2|TRBJ2-3|few|TRBD2
TGTGCCAGCAGCTTAGATGCGACTAGCGGGACACAAGATACGCAGTATTTT
CASSLDATSGTQDTQYF
>TRBV5-1|TRBJ2-1|many|-
TGCGCCAGCAGCAACGAACCCGGGGGTGAGCAGTTCTTC
CASSNEPGGEQFF
>TRBV7-2|TRBJ2-7|-|TRBD1
TGTGCCAGCAGCTTAGGGGGACAGGGTAGCATCCACGAGCAGTACTTC
CASSLGGQGSIHEQYF